This TCR beta chain is from a study of Ad26.COV2.S vaccination and SARS-CoV-2 variants. Overall study context: In the COV1001 trial, the donor was in the Ad26.COV2.S arm. Dosing was one shot or two shots 56 days apart. Study-level findings and limits: The authors reported substantial breadth in spike-specific CD8+ and CD4+ T cell responses after vaccination.

Germline trimming cut 0 bases from V and 7 bases from J; bases unmatched to any gene: 8. The CDR3 runs to 16 residues. The germline V gene has CDR1 MNHEY and CDR2 SVGEGT. On this clone: Antigen unknown.

Treatment of the sample: around 19 received Ad26.COV2.S at low or high dose, single or two shots; about 5 received placebo; per-sample allocation not given. The samples date from day 63 after the first vaccine or placebo injection. The study used a vaccine consisting of an Ad26 vector that expressed Wuhan-strain SARS-CoV-2 spike. Sequenced by immunoSEQ multiplex PCR; TCRdb stores in-frame clones only, minus some. The sample lists about 370,000 clones; about 88% were seen once. This receptor was obtained from a person aged 18-60 years who received the Ad26.COV2.S COVID-19 vaccine or a placebo. The chain recombines TRBV6-2 or TRBV6-3 with TRBJ1-5; 8 positions agree with TRBD1. Specimen: peripheral blood, collected in a trial of Ad26.COV2.S vaccine versus placebo. The CDR3 spells CASSYSRTGQGQPQHF. The CDR3 DNA follows: TGTGCCAGCAGTTACTCGAGGACAGGGCAGGGGCAGCCCCAGCATTTT.